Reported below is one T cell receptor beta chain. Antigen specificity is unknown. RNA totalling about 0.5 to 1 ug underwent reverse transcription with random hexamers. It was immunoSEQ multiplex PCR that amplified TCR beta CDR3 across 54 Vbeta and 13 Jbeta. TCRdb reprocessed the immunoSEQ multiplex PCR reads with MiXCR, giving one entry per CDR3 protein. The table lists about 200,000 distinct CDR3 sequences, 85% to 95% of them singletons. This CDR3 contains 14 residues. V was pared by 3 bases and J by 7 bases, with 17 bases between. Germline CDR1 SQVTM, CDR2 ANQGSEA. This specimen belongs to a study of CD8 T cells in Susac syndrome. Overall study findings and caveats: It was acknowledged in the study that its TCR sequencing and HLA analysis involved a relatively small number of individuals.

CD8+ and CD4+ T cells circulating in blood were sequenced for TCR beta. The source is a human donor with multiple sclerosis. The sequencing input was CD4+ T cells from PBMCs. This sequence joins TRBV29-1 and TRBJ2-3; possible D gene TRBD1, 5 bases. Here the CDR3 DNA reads TGCAGCGTTGACATGGACACCAGAGCGTATACGCAGTATTTT. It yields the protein CSVDMDTRAYTQYF.